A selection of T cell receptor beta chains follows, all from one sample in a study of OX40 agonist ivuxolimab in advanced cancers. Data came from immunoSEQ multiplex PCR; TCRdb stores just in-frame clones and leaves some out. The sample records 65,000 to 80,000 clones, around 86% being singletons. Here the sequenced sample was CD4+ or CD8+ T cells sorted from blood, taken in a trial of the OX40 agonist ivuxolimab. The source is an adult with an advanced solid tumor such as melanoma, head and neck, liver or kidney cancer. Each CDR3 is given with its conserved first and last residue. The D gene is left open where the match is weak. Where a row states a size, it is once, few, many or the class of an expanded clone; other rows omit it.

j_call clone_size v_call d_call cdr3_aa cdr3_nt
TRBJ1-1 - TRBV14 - CASSQFGQNTEAFF TGTGCCAGCAGCCAATTTGGACAGAACACTGAAGCTTTCTTT
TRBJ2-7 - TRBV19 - CASSRGTFYEQYF TGTGCCAGTAGTAGGGGGACATTTTACGAGCAGTACTTC
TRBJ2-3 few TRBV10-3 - CAISVNAKITDTQYF TGTGCCATCAGTGTTAACGCCAAAATCACAGATACGCAGTATTTT
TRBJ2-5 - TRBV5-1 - CASRSGGGARETQYF TGCGCCAGCCGGAGTGGCGGGGGCGCGCGGGAGACCCAGTACTTC
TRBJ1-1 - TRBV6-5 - CASSPSGTVNTEAFF TGTGCCAGCAGCCCCTCCGGCACCGTGAACACTGAAGCTTTCTTT
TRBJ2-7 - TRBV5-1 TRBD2 CASSAGGNEQYF TGCGCCAGCAGCGCCGGGGGGAACGAGCAGTACTTC
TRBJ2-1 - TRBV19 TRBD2 CASMASGSGYEQFF TGTGCCAGTATGGCTAGCGGGAGTGGTTATGAGCAGTTCTTC
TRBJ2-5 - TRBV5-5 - CASSLMHQETQYF TGTGCCAGCAGCTTGATGCATCAAGAGACCCAGTACTTC
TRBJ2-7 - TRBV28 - CASSLGPRENYEQYF TGTGCCAGCAGTTTAGGACCCAGGGAAAACTACGAGCAGTACTTC
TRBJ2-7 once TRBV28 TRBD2 CASSGPHAGAGEQYF TGTGCCAGCAGTGGACCTCACGCGGGAGCTGGCGAGCAGTACTTC
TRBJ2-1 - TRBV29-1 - CSVGGGTGRYNEQFF TGCAGCGTTGGCGGTGGCACAGGCCGTTACAATGAGCAGTTCTTC
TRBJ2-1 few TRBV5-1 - CASSLTVMGSYNEQFF TGCGCCAGCAGCTTGACTGTTATGGGATCCTACAATGAGCAGTTCTTC
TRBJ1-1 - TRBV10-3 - CAISELGDTEAFF TGTGCCATCAGTGAATTGGGGGACACTGAAGCTTTCTTT
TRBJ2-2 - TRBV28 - CATGETNTGELFF TGTGCCACAGGGGAGACGAACACCGGGGAGCTGTTTTTT
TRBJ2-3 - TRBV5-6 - CASSLVSTDTQYF TGTGCCAGCAGCTTGGTTAGCACAGATACGCAGTATTTT
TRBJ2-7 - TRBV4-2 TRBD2 CASSQGNAGGEQYF TGTGCCAGCAGCCAAGGGAACGCGGGAGGCGAGCAGTACTTC
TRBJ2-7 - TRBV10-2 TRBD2 CASSVGLAGPAYEQYF TGCGCCAGCAGCGTCGGACTAGCGGGACCGGCCTACGAGCAGTACTTC
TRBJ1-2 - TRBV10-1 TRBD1 CASSPGQNYGYTF TGCGCCAGCAGCCCGGGACAGAACTATGGCTACACCTTC
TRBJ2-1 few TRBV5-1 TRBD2 CASSLSGTATTEQFF TGCGCCAGCAGCTTGAGCGGGACGGCTACCACTGAGCAGTTCTTC
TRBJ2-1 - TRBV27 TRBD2 CASSKGLAGGSSHEQFF TGTGCCAGCAGTAAAGGACTAGCGGGAGGGAGTTCCCATGAGCAGTTCTTC
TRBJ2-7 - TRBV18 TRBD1 CASSPGVQGVDEQYF TGTGCCAGCTCTCCCGGCGTACAGGGGGTTGATGAGCAGTACTTC
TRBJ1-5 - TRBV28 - CASSSTGPNQPQHF TGTGCCAGCAGTAGTACAGGGCCCAATCAGCCCCAGCATTTT
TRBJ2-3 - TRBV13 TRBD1 CASSSYGRGTDTQYF TGTGCCAGCAGCTCATATGGCAGGGGGACAGATACGCAGTATTTT
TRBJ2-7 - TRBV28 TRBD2 CASSGLAGAYEQYF TGTGCCAGCAGTGGACTAGCGGGAGCGTACGAGCAGTACTTC
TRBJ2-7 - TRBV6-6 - CASSYSEVSYEQYF TGTGCCAGCAGTTACTCGGAGGTATCCTACGAGCAGTACTTC
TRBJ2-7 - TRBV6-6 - CASSSGTRTYEQYF TGTGCCAGCAGTTCCGGGACCAGAACCTACGAGCAGTACTTC
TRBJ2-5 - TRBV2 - CASTTTDITSETQYF TGTGCCAGTACGACCACCGACATTACTAGCGAGACCCAGTACTTC
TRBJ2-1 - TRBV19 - CASSPRVTSSYNEQFF TGTGCCAGTAGTCCCCGGGTCACCAGCTCCTACAATGAGCAGTTCTTC
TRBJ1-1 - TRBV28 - CALREGLNTEAFF TGTGCACTAAGGGAGGGATTGAACACTGAAGCTTTCTTT
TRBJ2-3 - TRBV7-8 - CASSLGLLNEDTQYF TGTGCCAGCAGCTTAGGATTGTTGAATGAAGATACGCAGTATTTT
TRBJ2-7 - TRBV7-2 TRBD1 CASSLGDRGQYEQYF TGTGCCAGCAGCTTAGGCGACAGGGGGCAATACGAGCAGTACTTC
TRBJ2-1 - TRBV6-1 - CASSGGSGSYNEQFF TGTGCCAGCAGTGGGGGGAGTGGCAGCTACAATGAGCAGTTCTTC
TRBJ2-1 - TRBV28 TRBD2 CASSLFTSGYNEQFF TGTGCCAGCAGTTTATTCACTAGCGGATACAATGAGCAGTTCTTC
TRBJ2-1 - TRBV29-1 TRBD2 CSVDLAGYHEQFF TGCAGCGTTGATCTAGCGGGATACCATGAGCAGTTCTTC
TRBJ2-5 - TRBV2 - CASSDDNVGGETQYF TGTGCCAGCAGTGACGACAACGTTGGGGGAGAGACCCAGTACTTC
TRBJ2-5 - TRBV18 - CASSPGLLSQETQYF TGTGCCAGCTCACCCGGGTTACTGAGCCAAGAGACCCAGTACTTC
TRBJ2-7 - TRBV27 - CASSRQPNYEQYF TGTGCCAGCAGTCGACAACCGAACTACGAGCAGTACTTC
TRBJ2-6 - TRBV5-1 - CASSLVTASSGANVLTF TGCGCCAGCAGCTTGGTCACCGCGAGCTCTGGGGCCAACGTCCTGACTTTC
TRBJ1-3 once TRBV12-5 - CASGLGPIGGAGNTIYF TGTGCTAGTGGTTTGGGCCCCATTGGGGGTGCTGGAAACACCATATATTTT
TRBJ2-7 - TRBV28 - CASNRTPGYEQYF TGTGCCAGCAATAGGACACCCGGCTACGAGCAGTACTTC
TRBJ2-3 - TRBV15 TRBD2 CATSTGTSGNSDTQYF TGTGCCACCAGCACCGGGACTAGCGGGAACTCAGATACGCAGTATTTT
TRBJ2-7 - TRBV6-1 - CASISGDSSYEQYF TGTGCCAGCATAAGCGGGGACAGCTCCTACGAGCAGTACTTC
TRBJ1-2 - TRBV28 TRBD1 CASSLRVQGFYGYTF TGTGCCAGCAGTTTACGGGTACAGGGGTTCTATGGCTACACCTTC
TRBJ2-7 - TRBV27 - CASSLSRAGWYEQYF TGTGCCAGCAGTTTATCGAGGGCAGGTTGGTACGAGCAGTACTTC
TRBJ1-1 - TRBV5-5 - CASSLSPVVGFGQMNTEAFF TGTGCCAGCAGCTTGTCACCGGTTGTGGGTTTCGGACAGATGAACACTGAAGCTTTCTTT
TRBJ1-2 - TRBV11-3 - CASSSLEGRDGYTF TGTGCCAGCAGCTCCCTGGAGGGGAGGGATGGCTACACCTTC
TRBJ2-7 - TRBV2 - CASSERNEQYF TGTGCCAGCAGTGAACGGAACGAGCAGTACTTC
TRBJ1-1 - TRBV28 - CASAKGGSNTEAFF TGTGCCAGCGCCAAAGGGGGGTCGAACACTGAAGCTTTCTTT
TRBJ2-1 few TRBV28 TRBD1 CASTQRKAGGRDEQFF TGTGCCAGCACCCAAAGGAAGGCAGGGGGACGCGATGAGCAGTTCTTC
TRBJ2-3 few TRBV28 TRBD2 CASSDGLARDYFTDTQYF TGTGCCAGCAGCGATGGACTAGCGCGCGATTACTTCACAGATACGCAGTATTTT
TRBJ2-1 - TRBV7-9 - CASSLEISYNEQFF TGTGCCAGCAGCTTGGAGATCTCCTACAATGAGCAGTTCTTC
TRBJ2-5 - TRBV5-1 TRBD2 CASSLNGGRSQETQYF TGCGCCAGCAGCTTGAATGGCGGGAGGTCCCAAGAGACCCAGTACTTC